A single sample gave rise to the 9 T cell receptor beta chains below, sequenced in a study of Tregs in tolerant kidney transplant recipients. Related graft donors supplied nonmyeloablative bone marrow transplants, and mixed chimerism was transient. Repertoires were generated with immunoSEQ multiplex PCR, while TCRdb's copy carries only in-frame clones and drops some. Recorded here are 14,000 or so clones; the top ten clones represent 25% to 30%. The sample in question was CD8+ T cells from blood (PBMCs), obtained 6 months after the transplant. The receptors originated from a human patient who received a combined kidney and bone marrow transplant. Some T cells may trace back to the graft donor.

Worth noting for this clone: Coverage ceases 3 residues before the CDR3 finishes, and the germline J gene fills in the end. The V gene is TRBV2, the J gene TRBJ2-7; D gene unclear. In germline, CDR1 is SNHLY, CDR2 FYNNEI. Trimming left V 4 bases short and J 2 bases short, with 6 bases between. The CDR3 loop spans 12 amino acids. The sequenced part of the CDR3 DNA is TGTGCCAGCAGTGTTAGAGCCTACGAG. This encodes CASSVRAYE. The full-length CDR3 reads as CASSVRAYEQYF. Full variable domain (remainder filled in from reference TRBV2 and TRBJ2-7): EPEVTQTPSHQVTQMGQEVILRCVPISNHLYFYWYRQILGQKVEFLVSFYNNEISEKSEIFDDQFSVERPDGSNFTLKIRSTKLEDSAMYFCASSVRAYEQYFGPGTRLTVT.

Regarding this clone: One end of the junction does not line up with germline, which may come from a read error. The CDR3 end falls 3 residues outside the read, so it is completed with the germline J gene. This sequence joins TRBV29-1 and TRBJ2-7, with 9 nucleotides matching TRBD1. CDR1 is SQVTM, CDR2 ANQGSEA, per germline. The CDR3 extends over 15 amino acids. CDR3 DNA, as far as it was read: TGCAGCGTAGAAGGGGGACAGGGAGTCTCCTACGAG. The encoded protein is CSVEGGQGVSYE. The CDR3 in full is CSVEGGQGVSYEQYF.

A note on this clone: The CDR3 extends 3 residues past the end of the read, so its final part is completed from the germline J gene. V usage is TRBV5-1 and J usage is TRBJ2-7; 9 nucleotides agree with TRBD2. Trimming at V came to 4 bases and at J to 4 bases, leaving 6 bases not matched to a gene. The CDR3 consists of 14 residues. The V gene's germline CDR1 is SGHRS and CDR2 YFSETQ. This CDR3 reads CASSLRLAAYEQYF. The CDR3 bases that were read are TGCGCCAGCAGCCTAAGACTAGCGGCTTACGAG.

As concerns this clone: The CDR3 end falls 3 residues outside the read, so it is completed with the germline J gene. The J gene is TRBJ2-2, the V gene TRBV27; no clear D. Germline V gives CDR1 MNHEY, CDR2 SMNVEV (reference sequence). V dropped 5 bases and J dropped 0 bases, with 13 bases sitting between them. This CDR3 comprises 16 residues. Here the CDR3 reads CASSPGYTSNTGELFF. CDR3 DNA (partial): TGTGCCAGCAGTCCCGGGTACACCTCGAACACCGGGGAG.

Turning to this clone: The read gets to within 3 residues of the CDR3 end, and the germline J gene fills in the rest. The chain employs TRBV29-1 and TRBJ2-2; TRBD2 aligns across 9 bases. From germline, CDR1 is SQVTM and CDR2 ANQGSEA. There are 12 residues in the CDR3. The sequenced part of the CDR3 DNA is TGCAGTGTCGCTAGCGGGGACGGGGAG. Encoded protein: CSVASGDGE. The entire CDR3 protein reads CSVASGDGELFF.

A word on this clone: With the read ending 3 residues before the CDR3 end, the germline J gene is used to fill in that end. The genes are TRBV3-1 (or the pseudogene TRBV3-2) and TRBJ2-1; a possible D gene is TRBD2 (5 bases). Trimming took off 4 bases at V and 8 bases at J, with 18 bases between the two ends. The germline CDR1 and CDR2 sequences are LGHDT and YNNKEL (reference sequence). This CDR3 region has 15 residues. CDR3 DNA, as far as it was read: TGTGCCAGCAGCCCCCCCGACCGCGGGTTAGATGAG. This gives the protein CASSPPDRGLDE. The CDR3 in full is CASSPPDRGLDEQFF.

A word on this clone: The CDR3 goes on 3 residues after the read ends, and that part is filled in from the germline J gene. V is TRBV7-6 and J is TRBJ1-1; tentative D call: TRBD1 (5 bases). V shed 4 bases and J shed 1 base, with 10 bases lying between them. The germline gives CDR1 SGHVS, CDR2 FNYEAQ. The CDR3 sequence is 14 residues long. The CDR3 here is CASSSGLQNTEAFF. The DNA read from the CDR3 is TGTGCCAGCAGCTCGGGACTGCAGAACACTGAA. The entire variable domain, with the rest obtained from reference TRBV7-6 and TRBJ1-1, is as follows: GAGVSQSPRYKVTKRGQDVALRCDPISGHVSLYWYRQALGQGPEFLTYFNYEAQQDKSGLPNDRFSAERPEGSISTLTIQRTEQRDSAMYRCASSSGLQNTEAFFGQGTRLTVV.

Worth noting for this clone: The CDR3 extends 3 residues past the end of the read, so its final part is completed from the germline J gene. The chain has TRBV11-2 and TRBJ2-7; D possibly corresponds to TRBD1 (6 bases). CDR1 SGHAT and CDR2 FQNNGV come from the germline V gene. Trimming removed 3 bases at V and 3 bases at J, with 12 bases between. This CDR3 has 14 residues. The DNA read from the CDR3 is TGTGCCAGCAGCTTTTCCGGACAGTACTACGAG. Amino acids: CASSFSGQYYE. Given in full, the CDR3 is CASSFSGQYYEQYF. Full variable domain (rest looked up from reference TRBV11-2 and TRBJ2-7): EAGVAQSPRYKIIEKRQSVAFWCNPISGHATLYWYQQILGQGPKLLIQFQNNGVVDDSQLPKDRFSAERLKGVDSTLKIQPAKLEDSAVYLCASSFSGQYYEQYFGPGTRLTVT.

This clone is labeled medium-sized based on frequency. The covered CDR3 bases are TGTGCCAGACAGGGCCCCTATGGT. This translates into CARQGPYG. The full-length CDR3 reads as CARQGPYGQYF. This chain uses TRBV2 with TRBJ2-4; tentative D call: TRBD1 (6 bases). The missing CDR3 end, 3 residues past where the read stops, is filled in from the germline J gene. The CDR3 totals 11 residues. Germline CDR1 is SNHLY and CDR2 is FYNNEI.